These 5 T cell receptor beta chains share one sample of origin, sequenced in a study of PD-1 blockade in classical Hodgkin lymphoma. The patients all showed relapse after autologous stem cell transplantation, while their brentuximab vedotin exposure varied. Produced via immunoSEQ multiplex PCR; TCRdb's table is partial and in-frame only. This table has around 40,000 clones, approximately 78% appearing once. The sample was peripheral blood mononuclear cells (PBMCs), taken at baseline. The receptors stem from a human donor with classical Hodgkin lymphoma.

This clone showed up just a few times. CDR3 sequence: CASSLEADPFTEAFF. The DNA for the CDR3 is TGTGCCAGCAGCTTGGAAGCAGATCCATTCACTGAAGCTTTCTTT. The rearrangement uses TRBV5-4 and TRBJ1-1; D unresolved. The germline V gene has CDR1 SGHNT and CDR2 YYREEE (reference sequence). Trimming took off 0 bases at V and 4 bases at J, with 13 bases between the two ends. The CDR3 consists of 15 residues.

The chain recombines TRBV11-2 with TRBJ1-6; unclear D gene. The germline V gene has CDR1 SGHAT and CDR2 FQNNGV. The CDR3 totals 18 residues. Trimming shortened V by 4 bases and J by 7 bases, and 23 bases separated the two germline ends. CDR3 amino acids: CASSSPLDPGPTNSPLHF. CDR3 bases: TGTGCCAGCAGCTCGCCTTTAGATCCGGGCCCAACAAATTCACCCCTCCACTTT.

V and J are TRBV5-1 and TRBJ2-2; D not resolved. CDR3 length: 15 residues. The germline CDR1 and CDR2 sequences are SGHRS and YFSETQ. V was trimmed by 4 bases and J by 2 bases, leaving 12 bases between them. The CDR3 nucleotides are TGCGCCAGCAGCCCCGGTCTAGTCAACACCGGGGAGCTGTTTTTT. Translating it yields CASSPGLVNTGELFF.

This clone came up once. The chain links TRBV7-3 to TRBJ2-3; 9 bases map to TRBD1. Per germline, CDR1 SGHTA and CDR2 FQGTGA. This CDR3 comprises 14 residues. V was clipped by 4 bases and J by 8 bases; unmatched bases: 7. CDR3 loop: CASSSPRQGGTQYF. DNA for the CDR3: TGTGCCAGCAGCTCCCCTCGACAGGGGGGTACGCAGTATTTT.

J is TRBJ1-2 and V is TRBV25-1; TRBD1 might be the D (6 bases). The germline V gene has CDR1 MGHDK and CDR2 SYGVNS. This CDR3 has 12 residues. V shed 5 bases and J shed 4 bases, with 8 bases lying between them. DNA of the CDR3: TGTGCCAGCAGTCGGGACATCTATGGCTACACCTTC. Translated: CASSRDIYGYTF.